The 28 T cell receptor beta chains presented below share a single source sample, sequenced in a study of cytomegalovirus exposure and HLA in healthy donors (dated by TCRdb to 2015 to 2018). The receptor library was made with the immunoSEQ multiplex PCR assay. TCRdb mirrors the immuneACCESS table, restricted to in-frame sequences. Some clones are absent from its copies; in checked studies, under half trace to an unresolved V gene, and the reason for the others is unknown. The sample has 220,000 or so clones on record, approximately 87% of them singletons. The ten largest clones represent around 5.6% of the sample. The sample was PBMCs. These receptors originate from a woman aged 18-35 years in good health and CMV-seronegative.

V and J are TRBV20-1 and TRBJ2-5; a possible D gene is TRBD2 (6 bases). The V end lost 7 bases, the J end lost 1 base, and 7 bases lay between the germline ends. The CDR3 is 11 residues long. The germline gives CDR1 DFQATT, CDR2 SNEGSKA (reference sequence). CDR3 sequence reads: CSGDSQETQYF. CDR3 DNA: TGCAGTGGGGACTCCCAAGAGACCCAGTACTTC.

The chain employs TRBV30 and TRBJ2-7, with 14 bases lining up with TRBD2. CDR3 size: 16 residues. Per the germline V gene, CDR1 is GTSNPN and CDR2 is SVGIG (reference sequence). As DNA, the CDR3 is TGTGCTGACGGACTAGCGGGGGGATCCCCTTCCTACGAGCAGTACTTC. This codes for CADGLAGGSPSYEQYF.

The chain recombines TRBV6-5 with TRBJ1-5; D ambiguous. The CDR3 is 13 amino acids. The ends were cut back, 5 bases at V and 7 bases at J, with 12 bases in the middle. Per germline, CDR1 MNHEY and CDR2 SVGAGI. For the CDR3, the DNA is TGTGCCAGCAGTAACGAGTGGCAGCAGCCCCAGCATTTT. Amino acid sequence: CASSNEWQQPQHF.

Only one count was recorded for this clone. The CDR3 protein is CASSPTHDNTQYF. Written as DNA, the CDR3 is TGTGCCAGCAGTCCTACCCATGATAATACGCAGTATTTT. The chain is built from TRBV2 and TRBJ2-3; D not resolved. V shed 5 bases and J shed 7 bases, with 13 bases lying between them. This CDR3 is built from 13 residues. Germline loops: CDR1 SNHLY, CDR2 FYNNEI.

The chain is built from TRBV7-9 and TRBJ2-7, with D possibly being TRBD2 (5 bases). V shed 6 bases and J shed 2 bases, with 8 bases lying between them. This CDR3 has 12 residues. CDR1 and CDR2 from the germline V gene are SEHNR and FQNEAQ (reference sequence). The CDR3 coding sequence is TGTGCCAGCAGTCTCGGGACCTACGAGCAGTACTTC. It codes for CASSLGTYEQYF.

The chain recombines TRBV5-4 with TRBJ1-1; D gene uncertain. There are 14 residues in the CDR3. Trimming pared 5 bases from V and 0 bases from J, leaving 11 bases between. Germline-derived CDR1 and CDR2 are SGHNT and YYREEE (reference sequence). This CDR3 is CASSAALLNTEAFF. CDR3 nucleotides: TGTGCCAGCAGTGCGGCTTTATTGAACACTGAAGCTTTCTTT.

The chain links TRBV6-5 to TRBJ1-1; D is unresolved. V dropped 5 bases and J dropped 1 base, with 14 bases sitting between them. This CDR3 comprises 15 residues. The V gene's germline CDR1 is MNHEY and CDR2 SVGAGI. CDR3 nucleotides: TGTGCCAGCAGTCCACTCAGGCGGAAGAACACTGAAGCTTTCTTT. Residues: CASSPLRRKNTEAFF.

This rearrangement joins TRBV28 to TRBJ2-7; D remains unclear. The V gene's germline CDR1 is MDHEN and CDR2 SYDVKM. This CDR3 region has 13 residues. The germline V and J ends were trimmed by 3 bases and 7 bases, with 13 bases remaining between them. CDR3 residues: CASSLANPREQYF. CDR3 sequence (DNA): TGTGCCAGCAGTTTGGCTAACCCCAGAGAGCAGTACTTC.

This chain joins TRBV4-1 and TRBJ2-1; the match to TRBD1 covers 7 bases. The CDR3 has 16 residues. Per the germline V gene, CDR1 is MGHRA and CDR2 is YSYEKL. Trimming cost V 0 bases and J 1 base; bases outside gene matches: 3. CDR3 protein: CASSQDYRGSYNEQFF. CDR3 DNA: TGCGCCAGCAGCCAAGATTACAGGGGATCCTACAATGAGCAGTTCTTC.

The chain employs TRBV29-1 and TRBJ1-1; D remains unclear. CDR1 is SQVTM and CDR2 is ANQGSEA in the germline V gene. V was clipped by 6 bases and J by 0 bases, with 17 bases between them. The CDR3 extends over 15 amino acids. The CDR3 DNA follows: TGCAGCGTCATAAAAGGGAATTCCATGAACACTGAAGCTTTCTTT. Its protein product is CSVIKGNSMNTEAFF. Variable domain in full (rest from reference TRBV29-1 and TRBJ1-1): SAVISQKPSRDICQRGTSLTIQCQVDSQVTMMFWYRQQPGQSLTLIATANQGSEATYESGFVIDKFPISRPNLTFSTLTVSNMSPEDSSIYLCSVIKGNSMNTEAFFGQGTRLTVV.

The chain joins TRBV11-2 to TRBJ2-1, with TRBD1 matching over 10 bases. V shed 7 bases and J 4 bases; nucleotides not matched to a gene: 13. CDR3 length equals 17 residues. From germline, CDR1 is SGHAT and CDR2 FQNNGV. The CDR3 protein is CASIQRGRDRGYNEQFF. The CDR3 DNA reads as TGTGCCAGCATTCAACGGGGCCGGGACAGGGGTTACAATGAGCAGTTCTTC. Filled out from reference TRBV11-2 and TRBJ2-1, the complete variable domain reads EAGVAQSPRYKIIEKRQSVAFWCNPISGHATLYWYQQILGQGPKLLIQFQNNGVVDDSQLPKDRFSAERLKGVDSTLKIQPAKLEDSAVYLCASIQRGRDRGYNEQFFGPGTRLTVL.

The chain is built from TRBV4-1 and TRBJ2-5; D is perhaps TRBD1 or TRBD2 (5 bases each). This CDR3 spans 15 amino acids. Germline CDR1 reads MGHRA; CDR2 reads YSYEKL. V lost 4 bases to trimming and J lost 4 bases, with 16 bases between them. CDR3 bases: TGCGCCAGCAGCCGAATGGGGACGTCCGGAGAGACCCAGTACTTC. Translation: CASSRMGTSGETQYF.

V is TRBV6-5 and J is TRBJ1-5; no definite D call. There are 13 residues in the CDR3. The V gene lost 5 bases and the J gene lost 4 bases, with 9 bases spanning the gap. Germline loops: CDR1 MNHEY, CDR2 SVGAGI. For the CDR3, the DNA is TGTGCCAGCAGTCGAAAAGCTAATCAGCCCCAGCATTTT. Amino acid sequence: CASSRKANQPQHF.

This rearrangement joins TRBV30 to TRBJ1-4, with a tentative D call TRBD1 (5 bases). In germline, CDR1 is GTSNPN, CDR2 SVGIG (reference sequence). Trimming removed 4 bases at V and 5 bases at J, with 11 bases between. This CDR3 has 13 amino acids. The CDR3: CAWNIGVNEKLFF. CDR3 DNA: TGTGCCTGGAATATAGGGGTGAATGAAAAACTGTTTTTT.

This rearrangement joins TRBV5-6 to TRBJ2-5, with D perhaps TRBD2 (7 bases). The CDR3 spans 15 residues. V lost 2 bases and J 0 bases, leaving 11 bases between the germline ends. Looked up from germline, CDR1 is SGHDT and CDR2 is YYEEEE. The CDR3 sequence is CASSLWGGNQETQYF. The CDR3 coding sequence is TGTGCCAGCAGCTTATGGGGGGGCAACCAAGAGACCCAGTACTTC.

This sequence joins TRBV10-1 and TRBJ1-2, with 9 bases fitting TRBD1. CDR1 is WNHNN and CDR2 is SYGVQD in the germline V gene (reference sequence). Germline trimming cut 5 bases from V and 7 bases from J; bases unmatched to any gene: 5. CDR3 length equals 13 residues. CDR3 DNA: TGCGCCAGCAGTCCCGGGACAGGGACTGGCTACACCTTC. Protein product: CASSPGTGTGYTF.

The chain has TRBV4-1 and TRBJ1-4; D possibly corresponds to TRBD1 (5 bases). The germline V gene has CDR1 MGHRA and CDR2 YSYEKL. V gave up 2 bases and J gave up 5 bases, with 9 bases separating them. This CDR3 has 14 amino acids. CDR3 coding DNA: TGCGCCAGCAGCCAACCGGGGGTAAATGAAAAACTGTTTTTT. It specifies CASSQPGVNEKLFF.

The chain uses TRBV27 and TRBJ2-1; D is perhaps TRBD2 (5 bases). Germline loops: CDR1 MNHEY, CDR2 SMNVEV (reference sequence). The V end lost 5 bases, the J end lost 0 bases, and 8 bases lay between the germline ends. The CDR3 sequence is 14 residues long. Here the CDR3 reads CASSPRGSYNEQFF. The CDR3 nucleotides read TGTGCCAGCAGTCCCCGGGGCTCCTACAATGAGCAGTTCTTC.

The chain uses TRBV5-1 and TRBJ2-5; 10 bases are a match to TRBD2. The CDR3 extends over 19 amino acids. J lost 2 bases, V lost 0 bases, and 13 bases had no gene match. Germline V lookup: CDR1 SGHRS, CDR2 YFSETQ. CDR3 DNA sequence: TGCGCCAGCAGCTTGGAGTCTAGCGGGGGCAGGGAATATCAAGAGACCCAGTACTTC. Its translation is CASSLESSGGREYQETQYF.

The V call is TRBV28, the J call TRBJ2-5; 8 nucleotides match TRBD1. V was pared by 6 bases and J by 4 bases, with 4 bases of the junction left unmatched. The germline CDR1 and CDR2 sequences are MDHEN and SYDVKM. The CDR3 sequence is 13 residues long. CDR3 amino acids: CASRQGGGETQYF. The CDR3, as DNA: TGTGCCAGCAGACAGGGGGGTGGAGAGACCCAGTACTTC. Together with reference TRBV28 and TRBJ2-5, the CDR3 gives the full variable domain: DVKVTQSSRYLVKRTGEKVFLECVQDMDHENMFWYRQDPGLGLRLIYFSYDVKMKEKGDIPEGYSVSREKKERFSLILESASTNQTSMYLCASRQGGGETQYFGPGTRLLVL.

The chain carries TRBV27 and TRBJ2-1; 8 bases align to TRBD1. Looked up from germline, CDR1 is MNHEY and CDR2 is SMNVEV (reference sequence). V lost 8 bases and J lost 10; bases outside the gene matches: 13. There are 14 residues in the CDR3. The CDR3 nucleotides are TGTGCCAGCTCCCTCCCGTATCAGGGGGCCGAGCAGTTCTTC. Protein product: CASSLPYQGAEQFF.

V is TRBV10-3 and J is TRBJ1-1, with D perhaps matching TRBD1 (5 bases). This CDR3 region has 15 residues. V was pared by 10 bases and J by 2 bases, with 20 bases between. Germline values: CDR1 ENHRY, CDR2 SYGVKD. The CDR3, as DNA: TGTGCCAGCGGTGGGGCGATGACTTTAAACACTGAAGCTTTCTTT. It is translated as CASGGAMTLNTEAFF.

The chain employs TRBV28 and TRBJ1-4, with D unclear. Germline V gene lookup returns CDR1 MDHEN and CDR2 SYDVKM. The CDR3 extends over 15 amino acids. V was shortened by 5 bases and J by 0 bases, with 10 bases between the two germline ends. For the CDR3, the DNA is TGTGCCAGCAGTCCCTCTGGGACAACTAATGAAAAACTGTTTTTT. This encodes CASSPSGTTNEKLFF.

This clone was seen a handful of times. The chain has TRBV19 and TRBJ2-1, with 10 nucleotides matching TRBD2. Trimming removed 7 bases from V and 2 bases from J; junction bases left unmatched: 8. Germline values: CDR1 LNHDA, CDR2 SQIVND (reference sequence). The CDR3 totals 16 residues. DNA for the CDR3: TGTGCCAGTATGTCTAGCGGGAGCTACGCCTACAATGAGCAGTTCTTC. Translated: CASMSSGSYAYNEQFF.

This chain links TRBV27 with TRBJ1-2, with unresolved D. CDR3 length: 15 amino acids. V was pared by 7 bases and J by 1 base, with 16 bases between. Per the germline V gene, CDR1 is MNHEY and CDR2 is SMNVEV (reference sequence). DNA for the CDR3: TGTGCCAGCACCCTCAGACTAGGGTTTAACTATGGCTACACCTTC. Amino acid sequence: CASTLRLGFNYGYTF.

This chain connects TRBV6-5 to TRBJ2-1; D is ambiguous. The CDR3 has 11 amino acids. The V gene lost 5 bases and the J gene lost 3 bases, with 2 bases spanning the gap. Germline V gene data show CDR1 as MNHEY and CDR2 as SVGAGI. CDR3 sequence reads: CASSRYNEQFF. The CDR3 DNA reads as TGTGCCAGCAGTCGCTACAATGAGCAGTTCTTC.

The genes are TRBV29-1 and TRBJ2-7; D may be TRBD1 (5 bases). This CDR3 has 12 residues. Germline CDR1 and CDR2: SQVTM and ANQGSEA. Trimming cost V 5 bases and J 2 bases, with 10 bases left between them. The CDR3 region is CSVLQATYEQYF. The CDR3 DNA sequence: TGCAGCGTTCTACAGGCTACCTACGAGCAGTACTTC.

The chain employs TRBV9 and TRBJ1-3; D is undetermined. The germline gives CDR1 SGDLS, CDR2 YYNGEE. V was clipped by 4 bases and J by 4 bases, with 12 bases between them. The CDR3 loop spans 14 amino acids. CDR3 sequence: CASSLTDGGNTIYF. CDR3 DNA sequence: TGTGCCAGCAGCTTAACCGACGGCGGAAACACCATATATTTT.